This paragraph covers one T cell receptor (beta chain) sequence. CDR3 length equals 13 residues. Trimming pared 8 bases from V and 7 bases from J, leaving 14 bases between. CDR1 is MNHEY and CDR2 is SVGAGI in the germline V gene. In the authors' methods: Reference gene primer amplification yielded estimated nucleated cell counts. TCRdb's table, derived via immunoSEQ multiplex PCR, lists solely in-frame clones and lacks some. D and trimming were read from the DNA, whereas the V and J calls and clone size are those reported in that table. The top ten hold about 10% of the sample, which has roughly 180,000 clones, more than 70% seen once. The record originates from a study of blood T cell repertoires in COVID-19. For the study at large: Sites in the United States, Italy and Spain provided acute and convalescent COVID-19 samples. T cells, B-cell-depleted T cells, or PBMCs supplied cDNA or gDNA.

Source material: peripheral blood. The V call is TRBV6-5, the J call TRBJ2-2; D might be TRBD2 (5 bases). This TCR was sampled from a woman older than 75 with active or convalescent COVID-19. This CDR3 reads CASGPPGIGELFF. The CDR3 coding sequence is TGTGCCAGCGGGCCGCCGGGGATCGGGGAGCTGTTTTTT.